This TCR beta chain was retrieved from a study of CD8 T cells in ankylosing spondylitis. This clonotype showed up just a few times. The antigen is undetermined. Germline V CDR1 and CDR2: MGHRA, YSYEKL. Trimming at V came to 0 bases and at J to 0 bases, leaving 4 bases not matched to a gene. The CDR3 runs 17 residues. Study observations and caveats: Earlier authors reported some of these motif variants in reactive arthritis synovial fluid and blood. From matched ankylosing spondylitis synovial fluid, disease-linked clones were reportedly recovered at significantly enriched levels.

TCRdb called the 5' RACE reads again in MiXCR, with one record for every CDR3 protein. The sample shows approximately 200,000 distinct CDR3 sequences, 13% of them seen only once. The chain has TRBV4-1 and TRBJ2-1; 8 nucleotides agree with TRBD2. The source of this sequence is a male donor with ankylosing spondylitis or in good health (not recorded which). The specimen sequenced was blood, either unsorted or a sorted T cell fraction (not recorded which). The CDR3 loop is CASSQEGAGGSYNEQFF. The CDR3, as DNA: TGCGCCAGCAGCCAAGAAGGCGCGGGAGGCTCCTACAATGAGCAGTTCTTC.